This TCR beta chain comes out of a study of T cells after yellow fever vaccination. Points from the study as a whole: The secondary response peaked faster, at day 5 versus 15, but was weaker. Reappearance after the booster was seen for most primary-vaccination clones, at 95% to 96% CD4 and more than 80% CD8.

A universal primer site and UMIs were added as TCR cDNA was made by 5'RACE template switching. TCRdb recomputed calls from the 5' RACE reads with MiXCR, one row per CDR3 protein. The repertoire holds around 340,000 distinct CDR3 sequences, with roughly 8.7% as singletons. Note on this clonotype: Its specificity is not known.

The TCR sequence derives from a young man who received the YFV17D yellow fever vaccine. The input for sequencing was PBMCs, taken on the day of the first yellow fever vaccination.

The CDR3 DNA reads TGCAGTGCCCGGACTCCTACCCAGTACTTC. Encoded protein: CSARTPTQYF. The J gene is TRBJ2-5, the V gene TRBV20-1, with a tentative D call TRBD2 (5 bases). Germline CDR1 DFQATT, CDR2 SNEGSKA (reference sequence). CDR3 length equals 10 residues. V gave up 6 bases and J gave up 8 bases, with 10 bases separating them.